Below are 17 T cell receptor beta chains sequenced from a single sample in a study of T cell repertoires in cytomegalovirus infection. Via MiXCR, TCRdb re-called the reads, giving one row per CDR3 protein. The sample consists of some 220,000 distinct CDR3 sequences, less than 50% of them appearing once. No antigen has been identified for these receptors. This sample comprised CD8+ T cells from cultured PBMCs, obtained from culture after CMV antigen stimulation. The receptors come from a human donor in good health (CMV status not recorded). Some clones in this sample may be carry-over from other donors' samples.

Comments on this clonotype: Just one base apart from a much larger clone, this may be a read error. The chain joins TRBV11-3 to TRBJ2-5, with D possibly matching TRBD2 (5 bases). The germline V gene has CDR1 SGHNT and CDR2 YENEEA. CDR3 size: 15 residues. The CDR3 protein is CASSLAPGEQETQHF. The CDR3, as DNA: TGTGCCAGCAGCTTAGCCCCCGGGGAGCAAGAGACCCAGCACTTC. Filled out from reference TRBV11-3 and TRBJ2-5, the complete variable domain reads EAGVVQSPRYKIIEKKQPVAFWCNPISGHNTLYWYLQNLGQGPELLIRYENEEAVDDSQLPKDRFSAERLKGVDSTLKIQPAELGDSAVYLCASSLAPGEQETQHFGPGTRLLVL.

The V gene is TRBV7-2, the J gene TRBJ1-5; weak D call: TRBD1 (5 bases). The ends were cut back, 4 bases at V and 2 bases at J, with 9 bases in the middle. Germline CDR1 reads SGHTA; CDR2 reads FQGNSA. This CDR3 is built from 14 residues. CDR3 residues: CASSSLQGNQPQHF. The CDR3 nucleotides read TGTGCCAGCAGCTCTTTACAGGGCAATCAGCCCCAGCATTTT.

J is TRBJ2-7 and V is TRBV6-1; D may be TRBD2 (6 bases). The CDR3 length is 22 residues. Germline values: CDR1 MNHNS, CDR2 SASEGT. The V end lost 4 bases, the J end lost 0 bases, and 34 bases lay between the germline ends. CDR3 bases: TGTGCCAGCAGTGTCGGGCCGGCGGAACCGGGACTTACCTATGGAAACTCCTACGAGCAGTACTTC. Translated, it gives CASSVGPAEPGLTYGNSYEQYF.

This rearrangement joins TRBV6-6 to TRBJ1-1; D ambiguous. The V gene's germline CDR1 is MNHNY and CDR2 SVGAGI (reference sequence). Deletions cut 4 bases from V and 1 base from J, with 4 bases between. The length of the CDR3 is 12 residues. The CDR3 is CASSFKNTEAFF. CDR3 sequence (DNA): TGTGCCAGCAGTTTCAAGAACACTGAAGCTTTCTTT.

This rearrangement joins TRBV7-6 to TRBJ2-2, with TRBD2 matching 15 bases. Germline V lookup: CDR1 SGHVS, CDR2 FNYEAQ. There are 18 residues in the CDR3. V trimming: 5 bases; J trimming: 6 bases; junction bases outside the gene matches: 10. The CDR3 DNA is TGTGCCAGCAGCGGCTACTCCGGACTAGCGGGAGGGGCCGGGGAGCTGTTTTTT. Translating it yields CASSGYSGLAGGAGELFF.

The V and J genes are TRBV20-1 and TRBJ2-1, with 7 bases that match TRBD2. The V gene's germline CDR1 is DFQATT and CDR2 SNEGSKA (reference sequence). V was clipped by 0 bases and J by 0 bases; unmatched bases: 5. This CDR3 spans 16 amino acids. The CDR3 protein is CSARELASSSYNEQFF. DNA for the CDR3: TGCAGTGCTAGAGAACTAGCGAGCAGCTCCTACAATGAGCAGTTCTTC.

Only a few counts were recorded for this clonotype. The chain carries TRBV11-2 and TRBJ1-4; D is possibly TRBD1 (6 bases). V shed 3 bases and J shed 5 bases, with 16 bases lying between them. The CDR3 loop spans 16 amino acids. From germline, CDR1 is SGHAT and CDR2 FQNNGV. CDR3 nucleotides: TGTGCCAGCAGCTTTTGGTCCCGGGACACCAATGAAAAACTGTTTTTT. This sequence encodes CASSFWSRDTNEKLFF.

The gene calls are TRBV7-9 and TRBJ2-2; 11 nucleotides agree with TRBD2. CDR3 length: 18 residues. CDR1 is SEHNR, CDR2 FQNEAQ, per germline (reference sequence). With V trimmed by 5 bases and J by 1 base, 9 bases remained unmatched. The CDR3 sequence is CASSPGLADILNTGELFF. CDR3 in DNA: TGTGCCAGCAGCCCGGGACTAGCGGACATATTGAACACCGGGGAGCTGTTTTTT.

The chain uses TRBV20-1 and TRBJ2-7; 7 bases fit TRBD1. V was clipped by 5 bases and J by 2 bases; unmatched bases: 3. The CDR3 runs to 12 residues. Looked up from germline, CDR1 is DFQATT and CDR2 is SNEGSKA (reference sequence). The CDR3 nucleotides are TGCAGTGCTGGGACAGTTGCCTACGAGCAGTACTTC. It codes for CSAGTVAYEQYF.

This chain joins TRBV12-3 or TRBV12-4 and TRBJ2-7; D uncertain. This CDR3 is built from 16 residues. The V and J ends lost 4 bases and 6 bases respectively, with 22 bases between them. This chain's CDR3 is CASSSNSRAKPFEQYF. The CDR3, as DNA: TGTGCCAGCAGTTCAAACTCCCGGGCCAAGCCCTTCGAGCAGTACTTC.

This clonotype has only a few counts. The chain recombines TRBV12-3 or TRBV12-4 with TRBJ2-3; 7 bases are shared with TRBD1. The V gene end was trimmed by 5 bases and the J gene end by 1 base; junction bases not matched to a gene: 6. The CDR3 extends over 15 amino acids. CDR3 DNA: TGTGCCAGCAGTCCCGGGACAGCACGCACAGATACGCAGTATTTT. It is translated as CASSPGTARTDTQYF.

The CDR3 here is CASSVGSGGEIYNEQFF. The CDR3 DNA reads TGTGCCAGCAGCGTAGGTAGCGGGGGTGAGATATACAATGAGCAGTTCTTC. V gene TRBV9 combines with J gene TRBJ2-1; 9 bases are a match to TRBD2. The V gene's germline CDR1 is SGDLS and CDR2 YYNGEE. V dropped 0 bases and J dropped 4; count of bases not matched to a gene: 8. CDR3 size: 17 residues. The full variable domain, completed using reference TRBV9 and TRBJ2-1, is DSGVTQTPKHLITATGQRVTLRCSPRSGDLSVYWYQQSLDQGLQFLIQYYNGEERAKGNILERFSAQQFPDLHSELNLSSLELGDSALYFCASSVGSGGEIYNEQFFGPGTRLTVL.

The rearrangement uses TRBV29-1 and TRBJ1-5; D is possibly TRBD1 (6 bases). The germline V and J ends were trimmed by 6 bases and 3 bases, with 15 bases remaining between them. This CDR3 has 14 residues. CDR1 SQVTM and CDR2 ANQGSEA come from the germline V gene. The CDR3 nucleotides are TGCAGCGTCGCCGGGGGGGGCCACAATCAGCCCCAGCATTTT. Protein: CSVAGGGHNQPQHF.

This clonotype was seen only once. The chain carries TRBV7-9 and TRBJ2-6; D not resolved. Trimming stripped 3 bases from V and 8 bases from J, with 8 bases between. The CDR3 has 13 amino acids. Germline lookup yields CDR1 SEHNR and CDR2 FQNEAQ (reference sequence). CDR3 nucleotide sequence: TGTGCCAGCAGCTTCCGTGCGACCAACGTCCTGACTTTC. It encodes CASSFRATNVLTF.

V and J are TRBV5-6 and TRBJ2-7; either TRBD1 or TRBD2 may fit D (5 bases each). The V gene's germline CDR1 is SGHDT and CDR2 YYEEEE. The CDR3 contains 13 residues. V lost 0 bases and J lost 3, with 7 bases in between. This chain's CDR3 is CASSLGDRYEQYF. Written as DNA, the CDR3 is TGTGCCAGCAGCTTGGGGGACCGCTACGAGCAGTACTTC.

This clonotype was recorded a few times. The chain links TRBV7-7 to TRBJ1-5; D unresolved. V lost 5 bases, J lost 4 bases, and 9 bases lay in between. Per the germline V gene, CDR1 is SSHAT and CDR2 is FNYEAQ (reference sequence). CDR3 length: 13 residues. This CDR3 is CASSPSLNQPQHF. CDR3 in DNA: TGTGCCAGCAGCCCATCCCTAAATCAGCCCCAGCATTTT.

This clonotype was observed a few times. J is TRBJ1-1 and V is TRBV27; TRBD1 matches at 8 bases. Germline-derived CDR1 and CDR2 are MNHEY and SMNVEV (reference sequence). V dropped 4 bases and J dropped 0; count of bases not matched to a gene: 7. The CDR3 runs 16 residues. DNA of the CDR3: TGTGCCAGCAGTTCAAGGACAGGGCCTCTGAACACTGAAGCTTTCTTT. Translated, it gives CASSSRTGPLNTEAFF.